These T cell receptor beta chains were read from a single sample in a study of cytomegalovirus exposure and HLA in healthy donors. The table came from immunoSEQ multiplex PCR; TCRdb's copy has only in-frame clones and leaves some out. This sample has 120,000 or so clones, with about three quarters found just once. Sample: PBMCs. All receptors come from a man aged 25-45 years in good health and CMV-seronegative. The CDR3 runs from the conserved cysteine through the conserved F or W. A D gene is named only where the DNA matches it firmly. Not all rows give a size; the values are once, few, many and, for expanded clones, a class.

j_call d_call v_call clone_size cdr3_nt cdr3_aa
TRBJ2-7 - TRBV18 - TGTGCCAGCTCACCACCTAACAGGGTCGGAGAGCAGTACTTC CASSPPNRVGEQYF
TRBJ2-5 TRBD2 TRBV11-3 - TGTGCCAGCAGCTTGAGGACTAGCGGGAACCAAGAGACCCAGTACTTC CASSLRTSGNQETQYF
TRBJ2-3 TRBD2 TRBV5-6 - TGTGCCAGCAGCTTCCCTAGCGGGGCCGACTTTAGCACAGATACGCAGTATTTT CASSFPSGADFSTDTQYF
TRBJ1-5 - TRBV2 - TGTGCCAGCAGTGAAGGGAACAGGGCCCTTTACCATCAGCCCCAGCATTTT CASSEGNRALYHQPQHF
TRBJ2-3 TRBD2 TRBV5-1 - TGCGCCAGCAGCGTCCTGACTAGCGGGGGCCTCGGCACAGATACGCAGTATTTT CASSVLTSGGLGTDTQYF
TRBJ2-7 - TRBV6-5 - TGTGCCAGCAGTTACGGGCGGGCCTACGAGCAGTACTTC CASSYGRAYEQYF
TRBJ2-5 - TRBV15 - TGTGCCACCAGCAGAGGCCGAACAGGGCAAGAGACCCAGTACTTC CATSRGRTGQETQYF
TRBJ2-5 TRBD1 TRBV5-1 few TGCGCCAGCAGCCCCGGACAGGGCCCCCAAGAGACCCAGTACTTC CASSPGQGPQETQYF
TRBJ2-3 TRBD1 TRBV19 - TGTGCCAGTAGTAGGGGACAGGGTATCACAGATACGCAGTATTTT CASSRGQGITDTQYF
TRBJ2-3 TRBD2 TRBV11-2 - TGTGCCAGCAGTCATCTAGCGGGGGGGCCCCCAGATACGCAGTATTTT CASSHLAGGPPDTQYF
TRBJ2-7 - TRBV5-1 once TGCGCCAGCAGCTTGGTAAGGGGGGGGTCCTACGAGCAGTACTTC CASSLVRGGSYEQYF
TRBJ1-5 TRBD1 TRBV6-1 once TGTGCCAGCAGTGATGTCAGGGGGTCGAATCAGCCCCAGCATTTT CASSDVRGSNQPQHF
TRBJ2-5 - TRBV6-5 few TGTGCCAGCAGCGCTACAGGGGAGACCCAGTACTTC CASSATGETQYF
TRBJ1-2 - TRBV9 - TGTGCCAGCAGCGTAGCTCCAGGCGTGACCTATGGCTACACCTTC CASSVAPGVTYGYTF
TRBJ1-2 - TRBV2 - TGTGCCAGCAGTGAACTAGGTTTCAGGGACTCAGCCCTCTATGGCTACACCTTC CASSELGFRDSALYGYTF
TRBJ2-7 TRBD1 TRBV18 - TGTGCCAGCTCACAGGGACAGGGGGAGTACTTC CASSQGQGEYF
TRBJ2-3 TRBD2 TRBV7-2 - TGTGCCAGCAGCTTATCACTAGCGGGGGCCCTACCGTACACAGATACGCAGTATTTT CASSLSLAGALPYTDTQYF
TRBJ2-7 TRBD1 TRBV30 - TGTGCCGCAATACCTCCGGGACAGGTTCCCCACGAGCAGTACTTC CAAIPPGQVPHEQYF
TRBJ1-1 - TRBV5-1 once TGCGCCAGCAGCCTTCTCGGAGGGGCCACTGAAGCTTTCTTT CASSLLGGATEAFF
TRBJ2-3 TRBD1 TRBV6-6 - TGTGCCAGCAGCCATACGACAGGGGGCGATACGCAGTATTTT CASSHTTGGDTQYF
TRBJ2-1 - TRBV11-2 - TGTGCCAGCAGCTTGATAAGGGGAAACAATGAGCAGTTCTTC CASSLIRGNNEQFF
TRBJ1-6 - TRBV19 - TGTGCCAGTACCACGGGTTTCGGGGGATCAAATTCACCCCTCCACTTT CASTTGFGGSNSPLHF
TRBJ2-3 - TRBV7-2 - TGTGCCAGCAGCTACTACACAGATACGCAGTATTTT CASSYYTDTQYF
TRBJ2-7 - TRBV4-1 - TGCGCCAGCAGCCAAGAAGGCGGATTCTATCACGAGCAGTACTTC CASSQEGGFYHEQYF
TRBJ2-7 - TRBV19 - TGTGCCAGTAGTACCCGGCCGGGGAGCTCCTACGAGCAGTACTTC CASSTRPGSSYEQYF
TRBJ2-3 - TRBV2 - TGTGCCAGCAGTGTTGGTGCGGGGTGGGGCACAGATACGCAGTATTTT CASSVGAGWGTDTQYF
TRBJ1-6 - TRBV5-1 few TGCGCCAGCAGCTTGGCCCCGGGTTCACCCCTCCACTTT CASSLAPGSPLHF
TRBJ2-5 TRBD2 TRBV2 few TGTGCCAGCAGTCAAACTAGCGGGGGCGCCGCTCAGTACTTC CASSQTSGGAAQYF
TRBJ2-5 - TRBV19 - TGTGCCAGTACCTCAAGCCAGGGAAGAGAGACCCAGTACTTC CASTSSQGRETQYF
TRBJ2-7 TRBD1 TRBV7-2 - TGTGCCAGCAGCTCCGGGACAGTGATATACGAGCAGTACTTC CASSSGTVIYEQYF
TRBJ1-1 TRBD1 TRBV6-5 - TGTGCCAGCAGTTACATTGCAGGGGGTGAGGACACTGAAGCTTTCTTT CASSYIAGGEDTEAFF
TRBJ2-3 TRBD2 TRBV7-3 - TGTGCCAGCAGCTTGCGGGAGAGAGATACGCAGTATTTT CASSLRERDTQYF
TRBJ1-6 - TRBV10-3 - TGTGCCATCAGTGTTAGAGAGGGATATAATTCACCCCTCCACTTT CAISVREGYNSPLHF
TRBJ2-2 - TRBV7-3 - TGTGCCAGCAGCTTTGGGACAAGTACCGGGGAGCTGTTTTTT CASSFGTSTGELFF
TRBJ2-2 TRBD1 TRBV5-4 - TGTGCCAGCAGCCCACCCCCAGGGGGTGTCGGGACCGGGGAGCTGTTTTTT CASSPPPGGVGTGELFF
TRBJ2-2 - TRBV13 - TGTGCCAGCAGCCCCAAGGGGGGGGCCACCGGGGAGCTGTTTTTT CASSPKGGATGELFF
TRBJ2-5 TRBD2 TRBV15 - TGTGCCACCAGCAGAGCGGGAGGGACCCAGTACTTC CATSRAGGTQYF
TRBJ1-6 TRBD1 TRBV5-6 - TGTGCCAGCTCTTCCACATTTAGACAGGGGGATAAGAATTCACCCCTCCACTTT CASSSTFRQGDKNSPLHF
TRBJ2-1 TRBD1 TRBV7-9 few TGTGCCAGCAGCCCTCGGACAGGGTTGGGCAATGAGCAGTTCTTC CASSPRTGLGNEQFF
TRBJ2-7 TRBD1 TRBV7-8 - TGTGCCAGCAGCTTAGGGACAGGGGTCTCCTACGAGCAGTACTTC CASSLGTGVSYEQYF
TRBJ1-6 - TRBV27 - TGTGCCAGCAGTTTATATCCGGGTAGCACTTCACCCCTCCACTTT CASSLYPGSTSPLHF
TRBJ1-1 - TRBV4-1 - TGCGCCAGCAGCCAAGGACAGTCGGATTGGGACACTGAAGCTTTCTTT CASSQGQSDWDTEAFF
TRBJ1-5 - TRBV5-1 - TGCGCCAGCAGCTTGGACTCGGGCAATCAGCCCCAGCATTTT CASSLDSGNQPQHF
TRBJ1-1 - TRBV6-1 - TGTGCCAGCAGACAGGCGCTGAACACTGAAGCTTTCTTT CASRQALNTEAFF
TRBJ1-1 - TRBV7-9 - TGTGCCAGCAGCTTAGGGGAGTGGGGGGTTTTT CASSLGEWGVF
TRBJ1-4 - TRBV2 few TGTGCCAGCAGTCCGGGAGGGGATGAAAAACTGTTTTTT CASSPGGDEKLFF
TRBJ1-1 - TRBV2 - TGTGCCAGCACTGAATGGGGCGCGAACACTGAAGCTTTCTTT CASTEWGANTEAFF
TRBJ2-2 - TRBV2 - TGTGCCAGCAATAAGGGGGGGGCTCTCGTCGGGGAGCTGTTTTTT CASNKGGALVGELFF
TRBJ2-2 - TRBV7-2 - TGTGCCAGCAGCTTACAGGGTAGTAGCACCGGGGAGCTGTTTTTT CASSLQGSSTGELFF
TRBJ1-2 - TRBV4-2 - TGTGCCAGCAGCCTACAGGCGAGAACTAACTATGGCTACACCTTC CASSLQARTNYGYTF
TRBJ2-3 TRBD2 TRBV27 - TGTGCCAGCAGTTTATTAGCGGGAGGCACAGATACGCAGTATTTT CASSLLAGGTDTQYF
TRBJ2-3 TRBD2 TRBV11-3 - TGTGCCAGCAGCTCCCGGAAGACTAGCGGGGTCACAGATACGCAGTATTTT CASSSRKTSGVTDTQYF